One and the same sample provided the 22 T cell receptor beta chains below, sequenced in a study of blood T cell repertoires in COVID-19. Sequenced by immunoSEQ multiplex PCR; TCRdb stores in-frame clones only, minus some. Of around 120,000 clones listed, approximately 80% are singletons. The sequencing sample was made of peripheral blood. Every receptor here comes from a man between 65 and 80 years old with acute or convalescent COVID-19.

The chain employs TRBV5-1 and TRBJ1-2, with 7 bases identical to TRBD1. Looked up from germline, CDR1 is SGHRS and CDR2 is YFSETQ. This CDR3 is 14 amino acids long. J gave up 6 bases and V 4 bases, and 9 bases lay outside the gene matches. CDR3 in amino acids: CASSLRPGTDGYTF. CDR3 coding DNA: TGCGCCAGCAGCCTTCGCCCCGGGACAGATGGCTACACCTTC.

This clone was counted a few times. J is TRBJ1-2 and V is TRBV10-2; the D gene is possibly TRBD1 (6 bases). With 6 bases removed from V and 4 bases from J, the gap between germline ends came to 9 bases. Germline values: CDR1 WSHSY, CDR2 SAAADI. There are 12 residues in the CDR3. CDR3 sequence reads: CASRTGRYGYTF. CDR3 in DNA: TGCGCCAGCAGGACAGGCCGCTATGGCTACACCTTC.

The genes are TRBV4-1 and TRBJ2-4; D might be TRBD2 (5 bases). The germline V and J ends were trimmed by 1 base and 6 bases, with 13 bases remaining between them. Germline CDR1 reads MGHRA; CDR2 reads YSYEKL. CDR3 length: 15 amino acids. The CDR3 is CASSQGEGRGNIQYF. The DNA for the CDR3 is TGCGCCAGCAGCCAAGGTGAGGGTCGGGGAAACATTCAGTACTTC.

This clone was seen just once. The V gene is TRBV28, the J gene TRBJ1-2, with 9 bases aligning to TRBD1. After removal of 3 bases from V and 2 bases from J, the junction contained 7 bases not matched to a gene. This CDR3 has 16 residues. The germline CDR1 and CDR2 sequences are MDHEN and SYDVKM. CDR3 amino acids: CASSLYTGGGNYGYTF. The CDR3 bases are TGTGCCAGCAGTTTGTATACAGGGGGCGGAAACTATGGCTACACCTTC.

The chain couples TRBV12-3 or TRBV12-4 to TRBJ1-6, with a possible D match to TRBD1 (6 bases). V was cut by 3 bases and J by 10 bases, with 10 bases left in between. CDR3 length: 13 residues. The CDR3 loop is CASSFGGGSPLHF. The CDR3 coding sequence is TGTGCCAGCAGTTTCGGCGGGGGCTCACCCCTCCACTTT.

This clone was counted between two and nine times. The V and J genes are TRBV19 and TRBJ1-5; D might be TRBD1 (6 bases). The CDR3 has 15 residues. Germline-derived CDR1 and CDR2 are LNHDA and SQIVND (reference sequence). The V and J ends lost 2 bases and 0 bases respectively, with 8 bases between them. The DNA for the CDR3 is TGTGCCAGTAGTATAAGGGGGAATAGCAATCAGCCCCAGCATTTT. Amino acid sequence: CASSIRGNSNQPQHF.

The sample holds one count of this clone. V and J are TRBV10-3 and TRBJ2-2; TRBD1 matches 10 bases. CDR1 ENHRY and CDR2 SYGVKD come from the germline V gene. This CDR3 is built from 15 residues. The V segment lost 8 bases and the J segment 4 bases; nucleotides outside the gene matches: 7. CDR3 region: CAIANDRGRTGELFF. CDR3 nucleotides: TGTGCCATCGCAAATGACAGGGGGCGCACCGGGGAGCTGTTTTTT.

The chain uses TRBV15 and TRBJ1-3; possible D gene TRBD1, 6 bases. V was trimmed by 3 bases and J by 5 bases, leaving 11 bases between them. CDR1 is LNHNV, CDR2 YYDKDF, per germline (reference sequence). The CDR3 spans 14 residues. The CDR3 nucleotides read TGTGCCACCAGCAGTCCAGGGGCGAGAAACACCATATATTTT. Translation gives CATSSPGARNTIYF.

V usage is TRBV4-1 and J usage is TRBJ1-2, with 8 bases fitting TRBD1. This CDR3 region has 14 residues. J was trimmed by 2 bases and V by 4 bases; bases with no gene match: 3. Germline-derived CDR1 and CDR2 are MGHRA and YSYEKL. The CDR3 DNA is TGCGCCAGCAGCCGGGGACAGGAGAACTATGGCTACACCTTC. As protein: CASSRGQENYGYTF.

The chain recombines TRBV6-5 with TRBJ2-1; maybe TRBD2 (7 bases). The CDR3 has 14 residues. Germline V CDR1 and CDR2: MNHEY, SVGAGI. V shed 6 bases and J shed 2 bases, with 11 bases lying between them. The CDR3 nucleotides are TGTGCCAGCAGGGCGGGGGCCACCTACAATGAGCAGTTCTTC. Protein: CASRAGATYNEQFF.

The CDR3 loop reads CASNAAGSLNEQFF. The DNA of the CDR3 is TGCGCCAGCAACGCGGCAGGGTCATTGAATGAGCAGTTCTTC. The chain joins TRBV5-1 to TRBJ2-1; maybe TRBD1 (5 bases). Per the germline V gene, CDR1 is SGHRS and CDR2 is YFSETQ. This CDR3 has 14 residues. V lost 6 bases to trimming and J lost 7 bases, with 17 bases between them. Looking up the rest from reference TRBV5-1 and TRBJ2-1 gives the full variable domain: KAGVTQTPRYLIKTRGQQVTLSCSPISGHRSVSWYQQTPGQGLQFLFEYFSETQRNKGNFPGRFSGRQFSNSRSEMNVSTLELGDSALYLCASNAAGSLNEQFFGPGTRLTVL.

The chain combines TRBV6-5 with TRBJ2-1, with D tentatively TRBD1 (5 bases). The CDR3 runs 11 residues. Germline-derived CDR1 and CDR2 are MNHEY and SVGAGI. V lost 6 bases and J 8 bases, leaving 8 bases between the germline ends. For the CDR3, the DNA is TGTGCCAGCAGAGACAGACATGAGCAGTTCTTC. This sequence encodes CASRDRHEQFF.

The chain couples TRBV19 to TRBJ2-7; TRBD1 agrees at 7 bases. CDR1 and CDR2 (germline): LNHDA, SQIVND (reference sequence). The CDR3 is 14 residues long. Unmatched junction bases numbered 8, after V lost 7 bases and J lost 2 bases. The CDR3 is CASNREQGAYEQYF. The CDR3 region has the DNA TGTGCCAGTAACCGCGAGCAGGGGGCCTACGAGCAGTACTTC.

As concerns this clone: The sample contains more than one DNA sequence encoding this CDR3. The CDR3 region has the DNA TGTGCCAGCAGTCTCACCGGGACAGGGGCCTACGAGCAGTACTTC. Translation gives CASSLTGTGAYEQYF. This sequence joins TRBV6-2 or TRBV6-3 and TRBJ2-7; 10 positions agree with TRBD1. The V gene's germline CDR1 is MNHEY and CDR2 SVGEGT. The CDR3 consists of 15 residues. V lost 5 bases, J lost 2 bases, and 6 bases stayed unmatched.

The chain carries TRBV10-3 and TRBJ2-1; possible D gene TRBD1, 6 bases. Germline V CDR1 and CDR2: ENHRY, SYGVKD. Trimming took 4 bases from V and 5 from J, leaving 9 bases between them. This CDR3 is built from 13 residues. CDR3 residues: CAISGDTNNEQFF. The CDR3, as DNA: TGTGCCATCAGTGGGGACACTAACAATGAGCAGTTCTTC.

The chain employs TRBV5-1 and TRBJ1-2; 10 positions match TRBD1. V was pared by 3 bases and J by 3 bases, with 14 bases of the junction left unmatched. CDR3 length equals 18 residues. From germline, CDR1 is SGHRS and CDR2 YFSETQ. Written as DNA, the CDR3 is TGCGCCAGCAGCTCCGACGGACTCCCGGGACAGGGGTACTATGGCTACACCTTC. Protein: CASSSDGLPGQGYYGYTF.

The genes are TRBV19 and TRBJ2-2; the match to TRBD1 covers 11 bases. The junction had 7 bases not matched to a gene; V was cut back by 10 bases and J by 6 bases. There are 14 residues in the CDR3. The germline CDR1 and CDR2 sequences are LNHDA and SQIVND (reference sequence). CDR3 coding DNA: TGTGCCACCAAACCGGGACAGGGGGCCGGGGAGCTGTTTTTT. Translating it yields CATKPGQGAGELFF.

The genes are TRBV6-5 and TRBJ2-7; TRBD2 matches 11 bases. The germline gives CDR1 MNHEY, CDR2 SVGAGI. This CDR3 has 15 amino acids. The junction had 5 bases not matched to a gene; V was cut back by 6 bases and J by 1 base. CDR3 region: CASSHTSGGSYEQYF. The CDR3 DNA sequence: TGTGCCAGCAGCCACACTAGCGGGGGTTCCTACGAGCAGTACTTC.

The chain recombines TRBV7-3 with TRBJ2-3, with D perhaps TRBD2 (6 bases). V was trimmed by 1 base and J by 3 bases, leaving 8 bases between them. The CDR3 has 14 amino acids. Germline V gives CDR1 SGHTA, CDR2 FQGTGA. The CDR3 bases are TGTGCCAGCAGCTTAATGGGGGGAACAGATACGCAGTATTTT. Translation gives CASSLMGGTDTQYF. Drawing the rest from reference TRBV7-3 and TRBJ2-3, the complete variable domain is GAGVSQTPSNKVTEKGKYVELRCDPISGHTALYWYRQSLGQGPEFLIYFQGTGAADDSGLPNDRFFAVRPEGSVSTLKIQRTERGDSAVYLCASSLMGGTDTQYFGPGTRLTVL.

The genes are TRBV7-3 and TRBJ1-2; 9 nucleotides line up with TRBD1. V shed 2 bases and J 7 bases; nucleotides not matched to a gene: 8. Germline values: CDR1 SGHTA, CDR2 FQGTGA. This CDR3 contains 15 residues. Here the CDR3 reads CASSLVTGGQLGYTF. CDR3 nucleotides: TGTGCCAGCAGCTTAGTCACAGGGGGCCAACTTGGCTACACCTTC.

The chain links TRBV6-5 to TRBJ2-7, with D possibly matching TRBD2 (6 bases). Germline V gene data show CDR1 as MNHEY and CDR2 as SVGAGI. Deletions cut 6 bases from V and 0 bases from J, with 15 bases between. This CDR3 contains 15 residues. CDR3 DNA sequence: TGTGCCAGCAGGACAACTAGCAGGAGCTCCTACGAGCAGTACTTC. Translated, it gives CASRTTSRSSYEQYF.

The chain couples TRBV9 to TRBJ1-1, with D tentatively TRBD1 (6 bases). Between the trimmed V and J ends, which lost 1 base and 0 bases, there was a span of 16 bases. Germline CDR1 reads SGDLS; CDR2 reads YYNGEE. The CDR3 spans 17 residues. The CDR3 DNA reads TGTGCCAGCAGCGTATCCCCCGGGGGGCTGATGAACACTGAAGCTTTCTTT. It specifies CASSVSPGGLMNTEAFF.